This T cell receptor (beta chain) derives from a study of OX40 agonist ivuxolimab in advanced cancers. Study details: The patients received agonistic anti-OX40 (CD134) antibody ivuxolimab.

The germline V gene has CDR1 MNHNY and CDR2 SVGAGI (reference sequence). V gave up 6 bases and J gave up 1 base, with 4 bases separating them. The CDR3 loop spans 11 amino acids. Assay used: immunoSEQ multiplex PCR; TCRdb lists only in-frame clones, some missing. The sample gives some 99,000 clones, 94% of which show up once; approximately 0.18% is in the top ten. This clone was detected once. On cycle 4 day 1 and cycle 7 day 1, as well as at baseline, blood was sampled. The clonotype originates from an adult with an advanced solid tumor such as melanoma, head and neck, liver or kidney cancer. The sequences come from CD4+ or CD8+ T cells sorted from blood, collected in a trial of the OX40 agonist ivuxolimab. The chain is built from TRBV6-6 and TRBJ2-7; no definite D call. The CDR3 reads CASRDSYEQYF. Here the CDR3 DNA reads TGTGCCAGCAGGGATTCCTACGAGCAGTACTTC.